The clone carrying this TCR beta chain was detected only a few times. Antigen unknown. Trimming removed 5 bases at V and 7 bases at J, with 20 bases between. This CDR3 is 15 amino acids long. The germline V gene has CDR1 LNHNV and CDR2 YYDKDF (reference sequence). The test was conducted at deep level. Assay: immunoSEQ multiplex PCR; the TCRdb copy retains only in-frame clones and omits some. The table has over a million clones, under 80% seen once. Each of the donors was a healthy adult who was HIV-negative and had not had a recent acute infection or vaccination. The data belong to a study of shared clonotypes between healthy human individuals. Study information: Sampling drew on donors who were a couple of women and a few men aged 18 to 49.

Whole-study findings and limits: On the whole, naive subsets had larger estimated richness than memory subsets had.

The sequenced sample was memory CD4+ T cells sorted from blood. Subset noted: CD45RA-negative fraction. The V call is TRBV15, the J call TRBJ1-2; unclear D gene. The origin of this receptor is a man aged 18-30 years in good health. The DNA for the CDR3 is TGTGCCACCAGCCCCCCGGGCCAGGTCTTCCTTGGCTACACCTTC. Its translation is CATSPPGQVFLGYTF.